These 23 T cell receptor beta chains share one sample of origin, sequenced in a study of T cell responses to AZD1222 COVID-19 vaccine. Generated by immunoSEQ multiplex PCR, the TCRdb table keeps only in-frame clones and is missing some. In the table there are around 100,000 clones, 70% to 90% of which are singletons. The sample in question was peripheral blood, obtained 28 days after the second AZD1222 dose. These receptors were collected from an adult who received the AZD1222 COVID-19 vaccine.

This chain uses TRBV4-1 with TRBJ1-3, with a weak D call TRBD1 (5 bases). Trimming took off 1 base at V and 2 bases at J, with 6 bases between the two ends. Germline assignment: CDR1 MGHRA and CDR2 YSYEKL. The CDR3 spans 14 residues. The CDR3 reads CASSQVGAGNTIYF. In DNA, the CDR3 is TGCGCCAGCAGCCAAGTGGGGGCTGGAAACACCATATATTTT.

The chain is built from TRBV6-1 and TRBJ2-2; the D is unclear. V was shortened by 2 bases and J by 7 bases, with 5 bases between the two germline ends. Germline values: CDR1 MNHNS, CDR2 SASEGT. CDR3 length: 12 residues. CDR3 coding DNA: TGTGCCAGCAGTGAACCCGGCGGGGAGCTGTTTTTT. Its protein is CASSEPGGELFF.

The CDR3, as DNA: TGTGCCAGCAGCTTGCCGGGACAGGGGGAGAATCAGCCCCAGCATTTT. Protein: CASSLPGQGENQPQHF. J is TRBJ1-5 and V is TRBV7-3; TRBD1 agrees at 11 bases. The CDR3 extends over 16 amino acids. Per the germline V gene, CDR1 is SGHTA and CDR2 is FQGTGA. V lost 3 bases to trimming and J lost 4 bases; unmatched junction nucleotides: 5.

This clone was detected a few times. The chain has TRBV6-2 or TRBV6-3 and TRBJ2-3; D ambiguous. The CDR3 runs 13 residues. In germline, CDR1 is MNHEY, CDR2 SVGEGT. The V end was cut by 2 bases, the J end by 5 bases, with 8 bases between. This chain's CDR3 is CASSYLVLDTQYF. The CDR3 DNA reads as TGTGCCAGCAGTTACCTCGTACTAGATACGCAGTATTTT.

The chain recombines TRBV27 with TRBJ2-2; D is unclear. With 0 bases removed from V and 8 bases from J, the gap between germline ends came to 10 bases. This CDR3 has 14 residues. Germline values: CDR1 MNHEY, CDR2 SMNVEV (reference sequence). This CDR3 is CASSLSSPKGELFF. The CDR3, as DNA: TGTGCCAGCAGTTTATCGAGCCCGAAGGGGGAGCTGTTTTTT.

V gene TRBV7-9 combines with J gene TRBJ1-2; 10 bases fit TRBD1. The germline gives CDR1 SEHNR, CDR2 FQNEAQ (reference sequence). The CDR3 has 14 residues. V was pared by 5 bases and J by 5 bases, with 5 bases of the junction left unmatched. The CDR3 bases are TGTGCCAGCAGCCCCAAGGACAGGGGGTATGGCTACACCTTC. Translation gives CASSPKDRGYGYTF. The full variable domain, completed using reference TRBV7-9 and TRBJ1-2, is DTGVSQNPRHKITKRGQNVTFRCDPISEHNRLYWYRQTLGQGPEFLTYFQNEAQLEKSRLLSDRFSAERPKGSFSTLEIQRTEQGDSAMYLCASSPKDRGYGYTFGSGTRLTVV.

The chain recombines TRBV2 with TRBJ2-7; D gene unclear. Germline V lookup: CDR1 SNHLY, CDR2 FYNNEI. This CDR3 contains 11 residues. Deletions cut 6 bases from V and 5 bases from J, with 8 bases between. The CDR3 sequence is CASSSRDEQYF. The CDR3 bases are TGTGCCAGCAGCAGCCGTGACGAGCAGTACTTC.

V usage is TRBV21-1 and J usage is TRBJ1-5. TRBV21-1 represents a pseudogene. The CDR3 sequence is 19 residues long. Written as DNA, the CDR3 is TGTGCCAGCAGCAAACCTATGGGGTGTCAGGTGCATAGCAATCAGCCCCAGCATTTT. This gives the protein CASSKPMGCQVHSNQPQHF.

The CDR3 protein is CASSLGTYEQYF. DNA for the CDR3: TGTGCCAGCAGTTTGGGTACTTACGAGCAGTACTTC. The chain has TRBV12-3 or TRBV12-4 and TRBJ2-7; D is ambiguous. The V and J ends lost 3 bases and 4 bases respectively, with 7 bases between them. This CDR3 contains 12 residues.

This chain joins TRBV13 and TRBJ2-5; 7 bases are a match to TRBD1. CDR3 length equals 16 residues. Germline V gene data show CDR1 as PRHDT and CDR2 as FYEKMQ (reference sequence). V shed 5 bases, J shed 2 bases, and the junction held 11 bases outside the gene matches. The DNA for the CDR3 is TGTGCCAGCAGCCACACTCGAGGGGGCCGACAAGAGACCCAGTACTTC. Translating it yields CASSHTRGGRQETQYF.

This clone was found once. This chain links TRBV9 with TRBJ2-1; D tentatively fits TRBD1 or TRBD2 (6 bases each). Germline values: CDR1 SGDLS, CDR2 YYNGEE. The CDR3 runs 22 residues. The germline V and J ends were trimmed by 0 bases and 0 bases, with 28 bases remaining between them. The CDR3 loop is CASSVAGQPGLFLPTSYNEQFF. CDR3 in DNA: TGTGCCAGCAGCGTAGCTGGACAGCCGGGACTCTTCTTACCGACCTCCTACAATGAGCAGTTCTTC.

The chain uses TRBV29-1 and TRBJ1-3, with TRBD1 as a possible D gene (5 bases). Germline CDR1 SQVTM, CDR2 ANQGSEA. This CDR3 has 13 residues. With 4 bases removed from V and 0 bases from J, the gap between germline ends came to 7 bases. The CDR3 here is CSVVGGSGNTIYF. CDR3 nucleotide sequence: TGCAGCGTTGTTGGGGGCTCTGGAAACACCATATATTTT.

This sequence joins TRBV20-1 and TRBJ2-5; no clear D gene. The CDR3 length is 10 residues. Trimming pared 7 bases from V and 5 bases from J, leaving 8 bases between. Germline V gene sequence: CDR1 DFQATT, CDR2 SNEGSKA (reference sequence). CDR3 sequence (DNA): TGCAGTGTCTCGGTGGAGACCCAGTACTTC. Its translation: CSVSVETQYF.

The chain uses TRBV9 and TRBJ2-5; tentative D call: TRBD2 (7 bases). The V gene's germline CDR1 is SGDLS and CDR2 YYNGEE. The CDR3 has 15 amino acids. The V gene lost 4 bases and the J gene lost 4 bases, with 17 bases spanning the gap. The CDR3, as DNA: TGTGCCAGCAGCCCATTACGGGGGGCCGGAGAGACCCAGTACTTC. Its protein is CASSPLRGAGETQYF.

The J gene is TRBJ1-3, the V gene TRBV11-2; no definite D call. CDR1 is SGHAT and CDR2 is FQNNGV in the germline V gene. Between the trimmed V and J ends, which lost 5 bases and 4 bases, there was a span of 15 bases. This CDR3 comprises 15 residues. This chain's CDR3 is CASSLLRAPGNTIYF. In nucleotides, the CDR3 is TGTGCCAGCAGCCTTTTGAGGGCACCCGGAAACACCATATATTTT. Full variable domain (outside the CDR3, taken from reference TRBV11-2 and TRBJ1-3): EAGVAQSPRYKIIEKRQSVAFWCNPISGHATLYWYQQILGQGPKLLIQFQNNGVVDDSQLPKDRFSAERLKGVDSTLKIQPAKLEDSAVYLCASSLLRAPGNTIYFGEGSWLTVV.

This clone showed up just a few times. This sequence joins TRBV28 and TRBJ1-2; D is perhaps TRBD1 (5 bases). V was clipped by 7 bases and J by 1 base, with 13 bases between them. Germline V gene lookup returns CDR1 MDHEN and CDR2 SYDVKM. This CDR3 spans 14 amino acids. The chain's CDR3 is CASTLGGFNYGYTF. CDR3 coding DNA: TGTGCCAGCACCCTGGGGGGGTTTAACTATGGCTACACCTTC.

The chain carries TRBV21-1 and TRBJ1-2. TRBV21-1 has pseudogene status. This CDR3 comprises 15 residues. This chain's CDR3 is CASTQGGSSEGGYTF. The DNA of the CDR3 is TGTGCCAGCACACAAGGTGGCAGCAGCGAGGGAGGCTACACCTTC.

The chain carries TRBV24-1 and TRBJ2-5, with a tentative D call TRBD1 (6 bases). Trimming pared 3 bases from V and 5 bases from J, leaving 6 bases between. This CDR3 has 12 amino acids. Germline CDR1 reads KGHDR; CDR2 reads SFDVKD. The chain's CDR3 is CATSDDRETQYF. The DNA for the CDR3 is TGTGCCACCAGTGATGACAGGGAGACCCAGTACTTC.

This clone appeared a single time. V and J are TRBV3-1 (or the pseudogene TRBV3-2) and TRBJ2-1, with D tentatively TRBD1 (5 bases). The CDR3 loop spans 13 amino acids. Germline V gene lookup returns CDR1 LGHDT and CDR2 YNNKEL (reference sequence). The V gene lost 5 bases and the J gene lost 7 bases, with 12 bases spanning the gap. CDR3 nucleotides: TGTGCCAGCAGCTCCGGACATCTTAATGAGCAGTTCTTC. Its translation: CASSSGHLNEQFF.

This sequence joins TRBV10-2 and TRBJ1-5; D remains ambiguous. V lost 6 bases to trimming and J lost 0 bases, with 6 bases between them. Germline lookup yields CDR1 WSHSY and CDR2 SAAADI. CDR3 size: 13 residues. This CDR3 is CASRWDSNQPQHF. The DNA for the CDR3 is TGCGCCAGCAGGTGGGATAGCAATCAGCCCCAGCATTTT.

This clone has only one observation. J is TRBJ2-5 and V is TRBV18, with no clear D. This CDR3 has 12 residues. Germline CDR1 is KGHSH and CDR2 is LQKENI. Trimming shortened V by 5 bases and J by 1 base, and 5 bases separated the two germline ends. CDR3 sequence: CASSGVQETQYF. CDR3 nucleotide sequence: TGTGCCAGCTCAGGGGTCCAAGAGACCCAGTACTTC.

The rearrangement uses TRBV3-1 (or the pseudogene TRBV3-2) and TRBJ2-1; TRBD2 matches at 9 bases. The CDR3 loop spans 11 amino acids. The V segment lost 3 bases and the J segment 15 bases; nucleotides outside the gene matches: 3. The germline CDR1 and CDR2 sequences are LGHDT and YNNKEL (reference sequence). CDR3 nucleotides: TGTGCCAGCAGCCAGGGACTAGCTTGGTTCTTC. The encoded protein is CASSQGLAWFF.

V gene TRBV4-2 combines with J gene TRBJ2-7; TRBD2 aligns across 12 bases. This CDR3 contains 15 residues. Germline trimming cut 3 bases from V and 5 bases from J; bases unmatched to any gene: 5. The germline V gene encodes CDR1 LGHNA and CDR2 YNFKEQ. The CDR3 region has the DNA TGTGCCAGCAGCCAGACTAGCGGGAGTGTCCACGAGCAGTACTTC. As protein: CASSQTSGSVHEQYF.